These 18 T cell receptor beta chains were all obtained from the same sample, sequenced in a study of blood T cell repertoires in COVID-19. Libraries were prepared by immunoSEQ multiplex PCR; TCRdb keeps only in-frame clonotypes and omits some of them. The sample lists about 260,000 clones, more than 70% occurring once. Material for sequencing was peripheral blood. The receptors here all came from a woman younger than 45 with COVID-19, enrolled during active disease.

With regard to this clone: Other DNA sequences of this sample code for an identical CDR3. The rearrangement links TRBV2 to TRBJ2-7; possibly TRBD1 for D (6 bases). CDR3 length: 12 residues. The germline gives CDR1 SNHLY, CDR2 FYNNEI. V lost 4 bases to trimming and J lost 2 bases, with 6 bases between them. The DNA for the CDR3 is TGTGCCAGCAGTGGACAGGCCTACGAGCAGTACTTC. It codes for CASSGQAYEQYF.

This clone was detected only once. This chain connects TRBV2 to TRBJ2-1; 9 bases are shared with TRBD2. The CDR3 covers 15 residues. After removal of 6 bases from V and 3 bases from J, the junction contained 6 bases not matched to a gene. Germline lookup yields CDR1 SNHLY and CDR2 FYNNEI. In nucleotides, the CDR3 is TGTGCCAGCAGATTAAGTAGCGGGAGCTACAATGAGCAGTTCTTC. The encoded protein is CASRLSSGSYNEQFF. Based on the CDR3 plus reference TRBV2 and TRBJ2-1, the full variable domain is EPEVTQTPSHQVTQMGQEVILRCVPISNHLYFYWYRQILGQKVEFLVSFYNNEISEKSEIFDDQFSVERPDGSNFTLKIRSTKLEDSAMYFCASRLSSGSYNEQFFGPGTRLTVL.

In DNA form, the CDR3 reads TGTGCCAGCAGCTCAACGGGACTAGCAGGGGATACGCAGTATTTT. The encoded protein is CASSSTGLAGDTQYF. This chain connects TRBV3-1 (or the pseudogene TRBV3-2) to TRBJ2-3, with 9 nucleotides matching TRBD2. V was pared by 5 bases and J by 6 bases, with 9 bases of the junction left unmatched. Germline V CDR1 and CDR2: LGHDT, YNNKEL (reference sequence). CDR3 length: 15 amino acids.

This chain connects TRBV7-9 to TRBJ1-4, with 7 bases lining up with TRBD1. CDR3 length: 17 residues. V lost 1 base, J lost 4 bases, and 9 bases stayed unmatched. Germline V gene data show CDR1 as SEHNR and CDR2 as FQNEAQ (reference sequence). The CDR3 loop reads CASSLDRGTVYNEKLFF. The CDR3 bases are TGTGCCAGCAGCTTAGACCGAGGGACAGTTTATAATGAAAAACTGTTTTTT. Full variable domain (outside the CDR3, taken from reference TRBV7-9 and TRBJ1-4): DTGVSQNPRHKITKRGQNVTFRCDPISEHNRLYWYRQTLGQGPEFLTYFQNEAQLEKSRLLSDRFSAERPKGSFSTLEIQRTEQGDSAMYLCASSLDRGTVYNEKLFFGSGTQLSVL.

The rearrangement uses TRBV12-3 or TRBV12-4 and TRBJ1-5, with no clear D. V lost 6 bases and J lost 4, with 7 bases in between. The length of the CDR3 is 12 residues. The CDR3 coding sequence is TGTGCCAGCAGATCATCAAATCAGCCCCAGCATTTT. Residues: CASRSSNQPQHF.

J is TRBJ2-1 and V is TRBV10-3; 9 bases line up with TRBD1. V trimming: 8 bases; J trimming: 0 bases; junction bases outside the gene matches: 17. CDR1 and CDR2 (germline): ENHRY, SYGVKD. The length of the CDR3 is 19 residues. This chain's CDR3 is CAIQSGTGNRKSSYNEQFF. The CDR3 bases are TGTGCCATCCAGTCCGGGACAGGGAATAGGAAAAGCTCCTACAATGAGCAGTTCTTC.

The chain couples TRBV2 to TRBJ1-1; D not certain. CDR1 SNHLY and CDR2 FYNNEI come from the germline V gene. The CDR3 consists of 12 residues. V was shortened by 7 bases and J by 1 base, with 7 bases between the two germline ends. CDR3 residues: CASTSPNTEAFF. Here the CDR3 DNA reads TGTGCCAGCACAAGCCCGAACACTGAAGCTTTCTTT.

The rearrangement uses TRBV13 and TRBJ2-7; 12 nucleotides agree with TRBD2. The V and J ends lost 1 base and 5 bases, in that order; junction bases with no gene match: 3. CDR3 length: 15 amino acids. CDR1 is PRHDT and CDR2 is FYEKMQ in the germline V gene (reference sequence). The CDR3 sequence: CASSLETSGRNEQYF. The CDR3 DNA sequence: TGTGCCAGCAGCTTAGAGACTAGCGGGAGAAACGAGCAGTACTTC.

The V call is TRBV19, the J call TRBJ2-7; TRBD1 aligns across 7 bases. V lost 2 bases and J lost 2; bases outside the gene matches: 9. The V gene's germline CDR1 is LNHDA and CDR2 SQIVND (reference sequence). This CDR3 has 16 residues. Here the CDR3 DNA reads TGTGCCAGTAGTATATTCGCGACAGGGAAGACCTACGAGCAGTACTTC. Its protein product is CASSIFATGKTYEQYF.

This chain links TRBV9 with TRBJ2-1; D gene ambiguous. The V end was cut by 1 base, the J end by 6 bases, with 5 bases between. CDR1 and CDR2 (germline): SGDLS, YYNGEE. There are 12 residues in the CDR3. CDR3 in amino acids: CASSVNFNEQFF. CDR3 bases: TGTGCCAGCAGCGTAAACTTCAATGAGCAGTTCTTC. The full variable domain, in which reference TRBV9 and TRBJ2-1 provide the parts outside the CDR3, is DSGVTQTPKHLITATGQRVTLRCSPRSGDLSVYWYQQSLDQGLQFLIQYYNGEERAKGNILERFSAQQFPDLHSELNLSSLELGDSALYFCASSVNFNEQFFGPGTRLTVL.

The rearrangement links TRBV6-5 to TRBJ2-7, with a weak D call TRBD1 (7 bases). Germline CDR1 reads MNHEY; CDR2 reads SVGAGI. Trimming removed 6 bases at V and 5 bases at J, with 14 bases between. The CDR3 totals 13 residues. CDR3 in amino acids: CASRPGGRDEQYF. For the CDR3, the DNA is TGTGCCAGCAGGCCAGGGGGGAGAGACGAGCAGTACTTC.

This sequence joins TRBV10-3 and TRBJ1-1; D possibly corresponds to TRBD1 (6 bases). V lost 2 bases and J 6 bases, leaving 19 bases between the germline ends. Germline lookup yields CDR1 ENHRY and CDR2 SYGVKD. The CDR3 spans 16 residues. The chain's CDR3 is CAISERKLAGAPEAFF. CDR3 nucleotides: TGTGCCATCAGTGAGCGAAAATTAGCAGGGGCCCCTGAAGCTTTCTTT.

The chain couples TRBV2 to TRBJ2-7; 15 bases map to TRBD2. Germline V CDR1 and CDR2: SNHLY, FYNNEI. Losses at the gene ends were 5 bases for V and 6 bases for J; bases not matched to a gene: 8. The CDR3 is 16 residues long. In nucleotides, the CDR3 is TGTGCCAGCAGTTATGGGACTAGCGGGAGGTCGGCCGAGCAGTACTTC. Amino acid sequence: CASSYGTSGRSAEQYF.

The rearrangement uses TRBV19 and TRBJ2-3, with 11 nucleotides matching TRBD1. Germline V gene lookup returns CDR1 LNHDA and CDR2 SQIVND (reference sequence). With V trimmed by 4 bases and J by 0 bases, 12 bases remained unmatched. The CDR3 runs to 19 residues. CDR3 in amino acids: CASSRGPGTGGLSTDTQYF. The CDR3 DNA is TGTGCCAGTAGTAGGGGACCCGGGACAGGGGGATTAAGCACAGATACGCAGTATTTT.

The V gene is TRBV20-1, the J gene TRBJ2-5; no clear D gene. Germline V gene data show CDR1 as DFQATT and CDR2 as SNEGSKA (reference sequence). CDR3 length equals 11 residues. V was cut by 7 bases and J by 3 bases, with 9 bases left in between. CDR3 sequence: CSGASKETQYF. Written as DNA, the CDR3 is TGCAGTGGGGCTTCAAAAGAGACCCAGTACTTC.

In DNA form, the CDR3 reads TGTGCCAGCAGCTTAGCGGACAGGGGGACCTACGAGCAGTACTTC. Translating it yields CASSLADRGTYEQYF. The chain carries TRBV7-9 and TRBJ2-7; TRBD1 agrees at 10 bases. Germline values: CDR1 SEHNR, CDR2 FQNEAQ (reference sequence). Trimming at V came to 0 bases and at J to 2 bases, leaving 1 base not matched to a gene. This CDR3 is built from 15 residues.

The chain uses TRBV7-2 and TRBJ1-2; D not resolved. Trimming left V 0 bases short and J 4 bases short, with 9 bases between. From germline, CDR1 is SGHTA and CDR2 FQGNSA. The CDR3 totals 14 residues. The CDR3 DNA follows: TGTGCCAGCAGCTTAGCAACAGCTCTCTATGGCTACACCTTC. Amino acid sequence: CASSLATALYGYTF.

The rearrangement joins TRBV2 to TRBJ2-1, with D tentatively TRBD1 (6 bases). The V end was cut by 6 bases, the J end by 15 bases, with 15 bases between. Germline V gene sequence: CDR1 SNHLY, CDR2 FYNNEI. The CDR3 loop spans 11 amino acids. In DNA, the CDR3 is TGTGCCAGCAGCGGGACAAACGCGCCGTTCTTC. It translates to CASSGTNAPFF.